The next 10 T cell receptor beta chains were all read from a single sample in a study of blood T cell repertoires in COVID-19. Produced via immunoSEQ multiplex PCR; TCRdb's table is partial and in-frame only. The data hold some 150,000 clones, with approximately 83% observed a single time. The sequenced material came from peripheral blood. The origin of the receptors is a man in his 70s with acute or convalescent COVID-19.

This clone was counted a few times. This chain joins TRBV9 and TRBJ2-7, with 7 bases identical to TRBD2. The V segment lost 4 bases and the J segment 7 bases; nucleotides outside the gene matches: 14. Germline CDR1 is SGDLS and CDR2 is YYNGEE. The CDR3 spans 15 residues. CDR3 coding DNA: TGTGCCAGCAGCCCCTCGTTGGGCGGGAGAGGGGAGCAGTACTTC. Protein sequence: CASSPSLGGRGEQYF.

The gene calls are TRBV29-1 and TRBJ2-7; weak D call: TRBD1 (5 bases). The CDR3 sequence is 11 residues long. CDR1 SQVTM and CDR2 ANQGSEA come from the germline V gene. The germline V and J ends were trimmed by 7 bases and 2 bases, with 9 bases remaining between them. The CDR3 coding sequence is TGCAGCGCCCAGACAGCCTACGAGCAGTACTTC. Encoded protein: CSAQTAYEQYF.

The rearrangement joins TRBV7-2 to TRBJ2-5, with TRBD2 matching over 8 bases. After removal of 5 bases from V and 7 bases from J, the junction contained 12 bases not matched to a gene. The germline gives CDR1 SGHTA, CDR2 FQGNSA. This CDR3 spans 15 amino acids. The CDR3 spells CASSPALSGRGTQYF. The CDR3 DNA reads as TGTGCCAGCAGCCCCGCTCTGAGCGGGAGAGGGACCCAGTACTTC.

This clone was found a few times. The chain carries TRBV19 and TRBJ1-2, with D unresolved. The germline V gene has CDR1 LNHDA and CDR2 SQIVND (reference sequence). Trimming cost V 4 bases and J 2 bases, with 8 bases left between them. The CDR3 is 13 residues long. The CDR3 DNA sequence: TGTGCCAGTAGTACTCGGGTGAACTATGGCTACACCTTC. Protein product: CASSTRVNYGYTF. The full variable domain, completed using reference TRBV19 and TRBJ1-2, is DGGITQSPKYLFRKEGQNVTLSCEQNLNHDAMYWYRQDPGQGLRLIYYSQIVNDFQKGDIAEGYSVSREKKESFPLTVTSAQKNPTAFYLCASSTRVNYGYTFGSGTRLTVV.

J is TRBJ2-7 and V is TRBV28, with D unresolved. This CDR3 spans 15 amino acids. The V end lost 6 bases, the J end lost 5 bases, and 20 bases lay between the germline ends. Per the germline V gene, CDR1 is MDHEN and CDR2 is SYDVKM. The CDR3 coding sequence is TGTGCCAGCAGCCCTCGAGGCGGCGGTAGGCACGAGCAGTACTTC. Its protein is CASSPRGGGRHEQYF. Using reference TRBV28 and TRBJ2-7 for the parts outside the CDR3, the full variable domain is DVKVTQSSRYLVKRTGEKVFLECVQDMDHENMFWYRQDPGLGLRLIYFSYDVKMKEKGDIPEGYSVSREKKERFSLILESASTNQTSMYLCASSPRGGGRHEQYFGPGTRLTVT.

This clone has a single count. This chain uses TRBV5-6 with TRBJ1-4, with D possibly matching TRBD1 (5 bases). Germline CDR1 SGHDT, CDR2 YYEEEE. With 3 bases removed from V and 3 bases from J, the gap between germline ends came to 9 bases. CDR3 length: 14 residues. The CDR3 DNA sequence: TGTGCCAGCAGCTACCAGGGTGCTAATGAAAAACTGTTTTTT. Translated, it gives CASSYQGANEKLFF.

The rearrangement links TRBV5-4 to TRBJ2-1, with D maybe TRBD1 (5 bases). The CDR3 is 15 amino acids. Germline CDR1 reads SGHNT; CDR2 reads YYREEE (reference sequence). The V gene lost 2 bases and the J gene lost 2 bases, with 11 bases spanning the gap. CDR3 coding DNA: TGTGCCAGCAGCTTTGGCAGGGAACCCTACAATGAGCAGTTCTTC. Its translation is CASSFGREPYNEQFF.

This clone was observed a single time. The chain combines TRBV24-1 with TRBJ2-3, with 11 bases lining up with TRBD2. V lost 5 bases and J lost 1; bases outside the gene matches: 7. CDR1 and CDR2 (germline): KGHDR, SFDVKD. CDR3 length: 17 residues. In DNA form, the CDR3 reads TGTGCCACCAGTGCACTAGCGGGAGTATCGGGCACAGATACGCAGTATTTT. Translated, it gives CATSALAGVSGTDTQYF.

This chain's CDR3 is CASTPRGMYSNQPQHF. DNA of the CDR3: TGTGCCAGCACCCCCCGGGGGATGTATAGCAATCAGCCCCAGCATTTT. The chain employs TRBV6-2 or TRBV6-3 and TRBJ1-5; D possibly corresponds to TRBD1 (5 bases). This CDR3 comprises 16 residues. Trimming shortened V by 7 bases and J by 0 bases, and 16 bases separated the two germline ends. The germline CDR1 and CDR2 sequences are MNHEY and SVGEGT.

The CDR3 coding sequence is TGTGCCAGCAGCCGGCAACTAGCGGGACCAGGAGAGACCCAGTACTTC. Translating it yields CASSRQLAGPGETQYF. This sequence joins TRBV7-2 and TRBJ2-5; 10 positions match TRBD2. Germline CDR1 is SGHTA and CDR2 is FQGNSA. There are 16 residues in the CDR3. V trimming: 5 bases; J trimming: 4 bases; junction bases outside the gene matches: 10.